This is a list of T cell receptor beta chains from one sample in a study of OX40 agonist ivuxolimab in advanced cancers. Sequencing was performed with immunoSEQ multiplex PCR; in TCRdb, only in-frame clones are kept and a portion is missing. The data contain 100,000 to 150,000 clones, 92% of them singletons. Source: CD4+ or CD8+ T cells sorted from blood, taken in a trial of the OX40 agonist ivuxolimab. Receptor source: an adult with an advanced solid tumor such as melanoma, head and neck, liver or kidney cancer. Both conserved end residues are part of each CDR3. The D gene is left open where the match is weak. Clone size is stated in some rows and not others, as once, few, many or a class when expanded.

TRBJ2-5 TRBV7-9 . . TGTGCCAGCAAGAGGGCGGAAGAGACCCAGTACTTC CASKRAEETQYF
TRBJ2-7 TRBV27 . . TGTGCCAGCAGCCTGGCAGGACAAATATACGAGCAGTACTTC CASSLAGQIYEQYF
TRBJ1-1 TRBV11-2 . . TGTGCCAGCAGCTTCGGACAAGAGAACACTGAAGCTTTCTTT CASSFGQENTEAFF
TRBJ2-2 TRBV4-3 . . TGCGCCAGCAGCCAAGGGCCCCTTCGGAACACCGGGGAGCTGTTTTTT CASSQGPLRNTGELFF
TRBJ2-1 TRBV27 . . TGTGCCAGCAGTGCTAGGGGGTACACCTACAATGAGCAGTTCTTC CASSARGYTYNEQFF
TRBJ2-7 TRBV9 . TRBD2 TGTGCCAGCAGCGTCGCGTCTAGCGGGGCCTACGAGCAGTACTTC CASSVASSGAYEQYF
TRBJ1-4 TRBV28 once . TGTGCCAGCCATAACGGGGGCCATGAAAAACTGTTTTTT CASHNGGHEKLFF
TRBJ1-3 TRBV5-4 . TRBD1 TGTGCCAGCAGCGACCAGGGGGCTGGAAACACCATATATTTT CASSDQGAGNTIYF
TRBJ2-7 TRBV27 . TRBD2 TGTGCCAGCAGTTTCCTGGCGGGAGGTTCCTACGAGCAGTACTTC CASSFLAGGSYEQYF
TRBJ2-1 TRBV2 . . TGTGCCAGCAGTGATTATGACTCTGTCTACAATGAGCAGTTCTTC CASSDYDSVYNEQFF
TRBJ1-2 TRBV19 . TRBD1 TGTGCCAGTATTCCGACAGGGGGCGCGGGTGGCTACACCTTC CASIPTGGAGGYTF
TRBJ2-7 TRBV28 . TRBD1 TGTGCCAGCAGTAGACCACAGGGGAGCTACGAGCAGTACTTC CASSRPQGSYEQYF
TRBJ1-5 TRBV10-3 . TRBD1 TGTGCCATCAGCCGTGGACAGGGCGGGGGCAATCAGCCCCAGCATTTT CAISRGQGGGNQPQHF
TRBJ1-6 TRBV9 . . TGTGCCAGCAGCGTAGGCGTGGGCAATTCACCCCTCCACTTT CASSVGVGNSPLHF
TRBJ2-2 TRBV27 . TRBD2 TGTGCCAGCAGTTTATCGTGGCGGGAGGAGGACGGGGAGCTGTTTTTT CASSLSWREEDGELFF
TRBJ2-1 TRBV6-5 . . TGTGCCAGCAAAACTGCAGGATACAATGAGCAGTTCTTC CASKTAGYNEQFF
TRBJ1-1 TRBV4-1 . . TGCGCCAGCAGCCAAGCCGGTTTCAGGGACACTGAAGCTTTCTTT CASSQAGFRDTEAFF
TRBJ2-7 TRBV18 . TRBD1 TGTGCCAGCTCACCCTCCGGGACAGGGATAAACGAGCAGTACTTC CASSPSGTGINEQYF
TRBJ2-2 TRBV4-3 . . TGCGCCAGCAGCCATAGAAACAGGGTCACCGGGGAGCTGTTTTTT CASSHRNRVTGELFF
TRBJ2-1 TRBV7-3 . TRBD2 TGTGCCAGCAGCCCTAGAGGGAGGGCTAATGAGCAGTTCTTC CASSPRGRANEQFF
TRBJ2-7 TRBV5-1 once TRBD2 TGCGCCAGCAGCGTCGGGACTAGCGATAACTACGAGCAGTACTTC CASSVGTSDNYEQYF
TRBJ2-1 TRBV4-2 . . TGTGCCAGCAGCGAGGACAGTTCGAAGCAGTTCTTC CASSEDSSKQFF
TRBJ1-1 TRBV28 . TRBD1 TGTGCCAGCCTAATCCGGGACAGGGAACCAAGGAGTGAAGCTTTCTTT CASLIRDREPRSEAFF
TRBJ2-2 TRBV14 . . TGTGCCAGCAGCCAAGCAGACTTCGGGGAGCTGTTTTTT CASSQADFGELFF
TRBJ2-3 TRBV11-2 . . TGTGCCAGCAGCTTGAATGGGGGTAGCACAGATACGCAGTATTTT CASSLNGGSTDTQYF
TRBJ2-1 TRBV11-3 once TRBD1 TGTGCCAGCAGCTCGCCGGGACAGCACGAGCAGTTCTTC CASSSPGQHEQFF
TRBJ1-1 TRBV25-1 . TRBD1 TGTGCCAGCACTGGACAGGGGGTGGCTGAAGCTTTCTTT CASTGQGVAEAFF
TRBJ2-1 TRBV19 . . TGTGCCAGTAGTCAGGGGACGGGGACCAATGAGCAGTTCTTC CASSQGTGTNEQFF
TRBJ1-5 TRBV6-5 . TRBD1 TGTGCCAGCAGAGACAGGGCAAGCAATCAGCCCCAGCATTTT CASRDRASNQPQHF
TRBJ1-1 TRBV27 . . TGTGCCAGCAGTCAAACAGGGAGGAGTGAAGCTTTCTTT CASSQTGRSEAFF
TRBJ1-5 TRBV10-3 . . TGTGCCACCGACGTGGGCAGGGTAAATCAGCCCCAGCATTTT CATDVGRVNQPQHF
TRBJ1-5 TRBV11-3 . . TGTGCCAGCAGCCCATCGGGTTTTGGGGCCCAGCATTTT CASSPSGFGAQHF
TRBJ2-7 TRBV11-3 once . TGTGCCAGCAGCTTGACGGAGCCACAGCAGTACTTC CASSLTEPQQYF
TRBJ1-1 TRBV9 few . TGTGCCAGCAGCGTCGCTGGGGGCGTCGACACTGAAGCTTTCTTT CASSVAGGVDTEAFF
TRBJ1-1 TRBV18 . . TGTGCCAGCTCACCACCGGGGGGCCGGGGCACTGAAGCTTTCTTT CASSPPGGRGTEAFF
TRBJ1-1 TRBV14 . . TGTGCCAGCAGCCAATTGACGAACACTGAAGCTTTCTTT CASSQLTNTEAFF
TRBJ1-6 TRBV4-2 . TRBD1 TGTGCCAGCAGCCAGGTGGATATCCGGGACAGAAGCGGGAGATATGTTTCACCCCTCCACTTT CASSQVDIRDRSGRYVSPLHF
TRBJ2-5 TRBV14 . . TGTGCCAGCAGCCAGCAGATGAGGAAAGAGACCCAGTACTTC CASSQQMRKETQYF
TRBJ2-1 TRBV6-6 . . TGTGCCAGCAGTACGCAAGGGCAGTTCTTC CASSTQGQFF
TRBJ2-3 TRBV27 . . TGTGCCAGCAGGAAAACAGATACGCAGTATTTT CASRKTDTQYF
TRBJ2-5 TRBV28 . TRBD1 TGTGCCAGCCGAGCGAGGACAGGGGGGGAGACCCAGTACTTC CASRARTGGETQYF
TRBJ2-5 TRBV5-4 . . TGTGCCAGCAGCTTTTACCGGGGCGAGGTGGGGGAGACCCAGTACTTC CASSFYRGEVGETQYF
TRBJ2-4 TRBV7-2 . . TGTGCCAGCAGCCCTTCCTTAGCGGAGAAAAACATTCAGTACTTC CASSPSLAEKNIQYF
TRBJ2-1 TRBV5-1 . TRBD2 TGCGCCAGCAGCCCAGGGACTAGCGGGGCGAACTCCTACAATGAGCAGTTCTTC CASSPGTSGANSYNEQFF
TRBJ1-5 TRBV12-2 . . TGTGCAAGTCGCTTAGATGCTGGGTATCAGCCCCAGCATTTT CASRLDAGYQPQHF
TRBJ2-1 TRBV11-3 . . TGTGCCAGCAGCCCATGGGACAATGAGCAGTTCTTC CASSPWDNEQFF